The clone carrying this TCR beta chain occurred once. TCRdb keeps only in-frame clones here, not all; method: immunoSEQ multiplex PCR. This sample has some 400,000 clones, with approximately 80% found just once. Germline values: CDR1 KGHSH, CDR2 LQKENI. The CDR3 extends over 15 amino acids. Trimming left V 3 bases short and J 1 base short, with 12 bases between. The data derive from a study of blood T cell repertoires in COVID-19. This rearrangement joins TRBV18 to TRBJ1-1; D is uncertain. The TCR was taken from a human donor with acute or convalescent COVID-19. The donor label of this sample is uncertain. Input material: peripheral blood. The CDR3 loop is CASSPPESGNTEAFF. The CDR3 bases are TGTGCCAGCTCACCCCCCGAGTCAGGGAACACTGAAGCTTTCTTT. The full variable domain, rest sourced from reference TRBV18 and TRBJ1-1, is NAGVMQNPRHLVRRRGQEARLRCSPMKGHSHVYWYRQLPEEGLKFMVYLQKENIIDESGMPKERFSAEFPKEGPSILRIQQVVRGDSAAYFCASSPPESGNTEAFFGQGTRLTVV.